This record concerns one T cell receptor beta chain sequence. This clone was counted a single time. The antigen it recognizes is unknown. Qualities for individual bases were not recorded, and no much larger clone is one base off. The data stem from a study of cytomegalovirus exposure and HLA in healthy donors (TCRdb year 2017). Regarding the complete study: An earlier analysis of about 530 of the donors reported 250 to 300 Gb of sequence data and approximately 120 million unique TCR beta sequences obtained from around 170 million T cells. Genome-wide SNP genotypes for about 60% of the roughly 670 donors were used in a later genetic analysis, which treated that subset as a discovery cohort. In a later analysis, previously published TCR beta repertoires from 550 to 750 donors were re-analyzed and high-resolution HLA genotyping was added so that TCR occurrence patterns could be studied. The later analysis used no new phenotypic data to find candidate immune exposures, relying instead on TCR beta sequences and their occurrence across donors. An earlier analysis of approximately 500 of the donors applied high-throughput TCR beta sequencing to assess whether each TCR beta V gene segment acted as functional or pseudogenic. Of the roughly 410 genotyped donors, roughly 80% were placed in the genetic ancestry cluster associated with self-reported Caucasian donors. Besides the first cohort of around 700 subjects, a separate validation cohort made up of about 120 different subjects was used. Typing coverage differed by locus: A, B, C, DRB1 and DQB1 were typed in roughly 620-640 donors, DQA1 in about 560, DPA1 in 606, and DPB1 in just under 480. Four to six DR-DQ haplotypes were handled as single units for association and clustering, since linkage in the cohort was strong. Donor age, sex, ethnicity and CMV serostatus were compiled together with the repertoire data. To predict cytomegalovirus infection status, the study combined high-throughput TCR immunosequencing, statistical association of individual TCRs with disease status, and machine learning. The study aimed to test whether cataloging public T cell receptors could reveal signatures of past pathogen exposure. On average, around 240,000 unique TCR beta nucleotide sequences were sequenced per donor among 398 genotyped donors of the cohort, with roughly a sixth of those sequences being non-productive. All discovery cohort repertoires had been generated using a single sequencing platform. An early release covering more than 500 HLA-typed donors comprised about 320 gigabases of sequencing data and 85 million or so unique TCR sequences. Both class I and class II loci were covered by HLA typing, at four-digit resolution. The T cell repertoires of under 750 subjects were profiled by immunosequencing and related to cytomegalovirus serostatus. Results and caveats for the whole study, not just this receptor: Specific HLA alleles were associated with roughly 16,000 TCR beta sequences at a false discovery rate of 0.05 in a later analysis. Because HLA typing was unavailable for some donors at each locus, only the typed subset was used in association tests. Assigning TCR associations to individual alleles was difficult when HLA alleles, especially DR and DQ, strongly co-occurred. Roughly uniform sequencing depth across donors was assumed in presence/absence analyses, although this assumption may not hold. A later analysis found that most CMV-associated TCR beta chains appeared HLA-restricted, with HLA associations seemingly driven largely by CMV exposure. A later genetic analysis reported fewer N-insertions in productive TCRs among donors in an Asian-associated ancestry cluster than the roughly 720-donor mean. A cluster of highly shared sequence variants was judged likely to be a technical artifact of the sequencing pipeline. Several of the top co-occurrence clusters appeared to be linked to parvovirus B19, influenza, CMV and Epstein-Barr virus, according to a later analysis. Some IMGT-functional V segments, including TRBV6-2 and TRBV6-3, could not be told apart with the 87-base-pair reads, so those segments were excluded. The study listed 164 TCR beta chains as associated with cytomegalovirus. In a later genetic analysis, a missense DCLRE1C variant was associated with V-gene and J-gene trimming of TCR beta chains, and the association was replicated in an independent cohort. In a later analysis, HLA-associated TCR beta chains showed more clonal expansion and lower generation probabilities than non-associated chains that were equally common. While some public TCRs were present in many individuals, most TCR sequences turned up only very rarely across donors. Only TCR beta chains were sequenced in this cohort, and the absence of alpha or paired-chain data limited detectable features. Linkage disequilibrium might explain the correlated functional status among segregating V segments, but an unknown experimental factor could not be ruled out. In an earlier analysis of some 500 of the donors, most TCR beta V segments appeared in productive rearrangements about 87% or about 30% of the time, broadly matching IMGT annotations. A further reported finding was that TCR beta sequences accurately predicted the HLA-A and HLA-B alleles for most subjects in the first cohort. A later analysis found that TCR association rates varied across HLA loci, with DRB1 alleles showing the most associated TCRs and HLA-C alleles the fewest. Because counts were too low, seventeen rarely observed V segments, including chromosome 9 orphons, were excluded from the earlier analysis of 587 of the donors. The authors suggested that the approach could potentially be extended to other disease states and immunological phenotypes. For the cohort, immune exposure information was limited to CMV serostatus. Cytomegalovirus status was reported to be diagnosed by the classifier with high specificity and sensitivity in both the original and validation cohorts. In vitro tests confirmed that a few of the cytomegalovirus-associated TCR beta chains recognize cytomegalovirus antigens.

CDR1 SGHRS and CDR2 YFSETQ are derived from the germline V gene. V was cut back by 6 bases and J by 7 bases, leaving a gap of 15 bases between them. Its CDR3 holds 13 amino acids, cysteine through phenylalanine. Only the CDR3 DNA stays, 39 bases, in frame from base 1. The cohort consisted of approximately 690 healthy bone marrow donors. At the time of sampling, every cohort member was nominally healthy, though immune exposures that went unrecorded were likely present. Of the roughly 670 cohort members, around 290 had a positive CMV serostatus and 350 to 450 had a negative one, while no CMV serostatus was recorded for the donor. A peripheral blood sample was provided by each donor, and peripheral blood mononuclear cells were used for TCR beta sequencing. Genomic DNA was extracted from the blood cell samples with the Qiagen DNeasy Blood Extraction Kit. Library preparation was by the immunoSEQ multiplex PCR assay. For the multiplex PCR, a mixture combining 60 forward primers for TCR Vbeta segments and 13 reverse primers for TCR Jbeta segments was used. The CDR3 region of rearranged TCR beta genes was amplified from genomic DNA by a multiplex PCR assay. The Illumina HiSeq System was used to sequence the amplified TCR beta libraries as 87-base-pair reads. As for the authors' bioinformatics: Across the 500 to 700 repertoires, a later analysis counted approximately 75 million unique TCR beta chains, roughly 11 million of which were shared by at least two donors. Raw reads were error-corrected and collapsed into unique sequences with a nearest-neighbor algorithm that merged closely related sequences to remove PCR and sequencing errors. Alignment of CDR3 sequences to IMGT reference sequences was used to assign V, D and J gene segments. For a sequence to be retained, a match of at least six nucleotides was required to both a V gene segment and a J gene segment. A rearrangement counted as productive if the CDR3 had no stop codons and remained in frame with V and J, and every other rearrangement counted as non-productive. CDR3 was defined by IMGT convention, running from the second conserved V-encoded cysteine to the conserved J-encoded phenylalanine. In an earlier analysis of more than 550 of the donors, sequences lacking an unambiguous match to a single V gene segment were excluded. In an earlier analysis of 587 of the donors, a V segment was called functional when productive rearrangements were above 56.7%, and segregating when the standard deviation between donors exceeded 5%. A statistical classification framework was developed to diagnose cytomegalovirus status using the catalog of TCR beta chain sequences. In a later analysis, V and J genes were assigned by comparing TCR nucleotide sequences against IMGT/GENE-DB human TR gene sequences. A later analysis assigned CDR3 sequences and most-parsimonious VDJ recombination scenarios with the TCRdist pipeline. A later analysis defined each TCR beta chain by its CDR3 amino acid sequence plus V-gene family, and excluded reads lacking a unique V-gene family. To address suspected cross-contamination and a sequencing artifact, a later analysis removed over 500 highly shared, low-generation-probability nucleotide sequences. A later analysis calculated a clonal expansion index for each public chain from normalized within-repertoire ranks of inferred template counts. In a later analysis, generation probabilities were computed with a VDJ recombination model fitted to out-of-frame rearrangements, and the resulting probabilities were checked against IGoR. A later analysis scored TCR-TCR, TCR-HLA and TCR-CMV co-occurrence with hypergeometric tests, applying a repertoire-size bias correction to TCR pairs. A later analysis estimated false discovery rates by permuting HLA or CMV assignments 20 times. In a later analysis, co-occurring TCRs were grouped using DBSCAN, with TCRdist sequence similarity added in when clustering inside HLA-allele-positive subsets. For co-occurrence clustering, repertoires with fewer than 30,000 or more than 120,000 public chains were excluded, along with 5 or 6 repertoires with anomalous nucleotide sharing. As stored in TCRdb, this immuneACCESS dataset retains in-frame rearrangements with V and J assigned. A fraction of the clones does not appear; measured against another copy, unresolved V genes explain less than half of the discrepancy, and the remainder lacks a known reason. For V, J and clone size, that table is used; D and trimming come from the DNA. This sample comprises 70,000 to 95,000 clones, 70% to 85% of them detected only once. The ten largest account for over 10% of the sample.

The origin of this receptor is a human donor in good health. The specimen sequenced was PBMCs. The chain was built from TRBV5-1 and TRBJ2-3, with a weak D call of TRBD1 (6 bases match). In nucleotides, the sequence is TGCGCCAGCACCCTTGAAGGGACAAATACGCAGTATTTT. It encodes CASTLEGTNTQYF.